This T cell receptor (beta chain) was sequenced in a study of blood T cells in healthy people across ages. PCR was performed a second time for about 7 to 11 cycles using a sample-barcoded 5' primer and a J-beta primer mix. TCRdb recomputed calls from the 5' RACE reads with MiXCR, one row per CDR3 protein. The sample yields about 650,000 distinct CDR3 sequences, approximately 29% seen once. In this sample, this clonotype turned up many times. This CDR3 has 17 residues. The germline V gene has CDR1 LGHNA and CDR2 YNFKEQ. V lost 3 bases to trimming and J lost 4 bases; unmatched junction nucleotides: 6. The sequencing input was blood. The rearrangement joins TRBV4-2 to TRBJ2-1; 13 bases are a match to TRBD2. This clonotype was sampled from a woman of 80 years or more in good health. CDR3 sequence (DNA): TGTGCCAGCAGCCAGGCTGGACTAGCGGGGGAATACAATGAGCAGTTCTTC. This translates into CASSQAGLAGEYNEQFF.